One and the same sample provided the 21 T cell receptor beta chains below, sequenced in a study of blood T cell repertoires in COVID-19. The method was immunoSEQ multiplex PCR; TCRdb's version includes in-frame clones alone and lacks a portion of them. Found here are more than 150,000 clones, roughly 79% of them singletons; the top ten hold approximately 12%. Sequencing was performed on peripheral blood. The receptor set was obtained from a woman of 80 years or more with COVID-19, enrolled during active disease.

The V call is TRBV12-3 or TRBV12-4, the J call TRBJ2-1; tentative D call: TRBD2 (5 bases). The CDR3 totals 13 residues. The V gene lost 10 bases and the J gene lost 3 bases, with 13 bases spanning the gap. CDR3 coding DNA: TGTGCCACTTCTCGAGGGTACTACAATGAGCAGTTCTTC. Protein: CATSRGYYNEQFF.

The chain uses TRBV7-9 and TRBJ2-7; 8 bases fit TRBD1. The V segment lost 7 bases and the J segment 2 bases; nucleotides outside the gene matches: 4. The CDR3 is 13 residues long. Germline V lookup: CDR1 SEHNR, CDR2 FQNEAQ (reference sequence). CDR3 DNA: TGTGCCAGCACCAGGACAGGGACCTACGAGCAGTACTTC. This encodes CASTRTGTYEQYF.

This clone has only a few counts. V and J are TRBV19 and TRBJ1-2; TRBD1 matches at 7 bases. J gave up 5 bases and V 8 bases, and 8 bases lay outside the gene matches. Per the germline V gene, CDR1 is LNHDA and CDR2 is SQIVND (reference sequence). The CDR3 totals 13 residues. The CDR3 protein is CASATQGRYGYTF. DNA of the CDR3: TGTGCCAGTGCGACACAGGGGAGGTATGGCTACACCTTC. The complete variable domain, with remaining parts taken from reference TRBV19 and TRBJ1-2, reads DGGITQSPKYLFRKEGQNVTLSCEQNLNHDAMYWYRQDPGQGLRLIYYSQIVNDFQKGDIAEGYSVSREKKESFPLTVTSAQKNPTAFYLCASATQGRYGYTFGSGTRLTVV.

The chain is built from TRBV7-9 and TRBJ1-4, with D unclear. Germline-derived CDR1 and CDR2 are SEHNR and FQNEAQ (reference sequence). The CDR3 covers 14 residues. V dropped 3 bases and J dropped 3 bases, with 8 bases sitting between them. CDR3: CASSLSLSNEKLFF. The DNA for the CDR3 is TGTGCCAGCAGCTTGTCACTCTCTAATGAAAAACTGTTTTTT.

The chain carries TRBV5-4 and TRBJ2-5; TRBD1 matches at 9 bases. Per germline, CDR1 SGHNT and CDR2 YYREEE (reference sequence). Germline trimming cut 3 bases from V and 4 bases from J; bases unmatched to any gene: 10. The CDR3 loop spans 16 amino acids. The DNA for the CDR3 is TGTGCCAGCAGCTCCGGGACAGGGTATATGGGAGAGACCCAGTACTTC. Translation: CASSSGTGYMGETQYF.

The chain couples TRBV6-2 or TRBV6-3 to TRBJ2-6; 7 bases map to TRBD2. CDR3 length: 20 amino acids. Germline values: CDR1 MNHEY, CDR2 SVGEGT. Trimming at V came to 2 bases and at J to 0 bases, leaving 13 bases not matched to a gene. The CDR3 protein is CASSYPLLSGKSSGANVLTF. The DNA of the CDR3 is TGTGCCAGCAGTTACCCACTTCTGAGCGGGAAGAGCTCTGGGGCCAACGTCCTGACTTTC.

The V and J genes are TRBV18 and TRBJ1-4; perhaps TRBD1 as D (5 bases). There are 16 residues in the CDR3. Per the germline V gene, CDR1 is KGHSH and CDR2 is LQKENI. Trimming left V 4 bases short and J 0 bases short, with 12 bases between. CDR3 sequence (DNA): TGTGCCAGCTCACGCGGGACGGCAGCAACTAATGAAAAACTGTTTTTT. Its translation: CASSRGTAATNEKLFF.

There are a few counts of this clone. The junction departs from germline at one end; a sequencing error may be responsible. The chain joins TRBV5-6 to TRBJ2-3; a possible D gene is TRBD1 (5 bases). Germline assignment: CDR1 SGHDT and CDR2 YYEEEE. The CDR3 has 13 amino acids. CDR3 in amino acids: CASSLTATGTQYF. The CDR3 region has the DNA TGTGCCAGCAGCTTGACGGCCACAGGTACGCAGTATTTT.

The rearrangement links TRBV11-2 to TRBJ2-7; D perhaps matches TRBD2 (6 bases). The length of the CDR3 is 16 residues. CDR1 is SGHAT and CDR2 is FQNNGV in the germline V gene. Trimming pared 2 bases from V and 6 bases from J, leaving 20 bases between. The CDR3 DNA reads as TGTGCCAGCAGCTTAATGCCCCATAGGGAGGTCGTCGAGCAGTACTTC. Translation: CASSLMPHREVVEQYF.

A few counts support this clone. The rearrangement joins TRBV27 to TRBJ1-1; the match to TRBD1 covers 8 bases. Germline lookup yields CDR1 MNHEY and CDR2 SMNVEV (reference sequence). CDR3 size: 21 residues. After removal of 2 bases from V and 1 base from J, the junction contained 21 bases not matched to a gene. CDR3 amino acids: CASSLKGWTGQGTYGNTEAFF. The CDR3 nucleotides read TGTGCCAGCAGTTTAAAGGGATGGACAGGACAGGGCACTTATGGGAACACTGAAGCTTTCTTT.

Written as DNA, the CDR3 is TGTGCCAGCAGTCCCCTCCGGGACAGAGAGACCCAGTACTTC. Protein: CASSPLRDRETQYF. The chain recombines TRBV27 with TRBJ2-5, with 7 positions matching TRBD1. CDR1 is MNHEY, CDR2 SMNVEV, per germline (reference sequence). This CDR3 is 14 amino acids long. With V trimmed by 5 bases and J by 4 bases, 7 bases remained unmatched.

The chain joins TRBV18 to TRBJ1-5, with 8 bases that match TRBD1. The CDR3 covers 16 residues. The germline CDR1 and CDR2 sequences are KGHSH and LQKENI. The junction had 8 bases not matched to a gene; V was cut back by 5 bases and J by 2 bases. CDR3 DNA sequence: TGTGCCAGCTCAAAAGGACAGGGAGCCGGCAATCAGCCCCAGCATTTT. It encodes CASSKGQGAGNQPQHF.

The rearrangement joins TRBV28 to TRBJ2-7; 8 nucleotides match TRBD1. The germline V gene has CDR1 MDHEN and CDR2 SYDVKM. The CDR3 is 14 residues long. V gave up 3 bases and J gave up 6 bases; unmatched junction bases: 7. CDR3 DNA: TGTGCCAGCAGTTTCGGGACAGGACCCTCCGAGCAGTACTTC. Its protein product is CASSFGTGPSEQYF.

The chain has TRBV7-9 and TRBJ2-1; TRBD1 might be the D (6 bases). The CDR3 runs to 12 residues. The V gene lost 5 bases and the J gene lost 9 bases, with 11 bases spanning the gap. Germline CDR1 is SEHNR and CDR2 is FQNEAQ (reference sequence). In DNA form, the CDR3 reads TGTGCCAGCAGCCCCCAAGGGGGTGAGCAGTTCTTC. Its protein product is CASSPQGGEQFF.

The J gene is TRBJ2-1, the V gene TRBV9, with 8 bases identical to TRBD2. Germline values: CDR1 SGDLS, CDR2 YYNGEE. The V segment lost 0 bases and the J segment 4 bases; nucleotides outside the gene matches: 3. The CDR3 is 15 amino acids. CDR3 nucleotides: TGTGCCAGCAGCGTAGAGGCTAGCGGGTACAATGAGCAGTTCTTC. It translates to CASSVEASGYNEQFF.

The gene calls are TRBV4-3 and TRBJ2-1; 7 bases are a match to TRBD2. CDR1 and CDR2 from the germline V gene are LGHNA and YSLEER. This CDR3 contains 16 residues. V was clipped by 3 bases and J by 0 bases; unmatched bases: 5. The CDR3 protein is CASSQGAGSSYNEQFF. In DNA form, the CDR3 reads TGCGCCAGCAGCCAGGGAGCGGGGAGCTCCTACAATGAGCAGTTCTTC.

CDR3 sequence (DNA): TGTGCCAGCAGCTTAGGAGCGGGGGGGCCAGCCTACAATGAGCAGTTCTTC. Amino acid sequence: CASSLGAGGPAYNEQFF. V is TRBV11-3 and J is TRBJ2-1; the match to TRBD2 covers 10 bases. In germline, CDR1 is SGHNT, CDR2 YENEEA. The CDR3 contains 17 residues. The V and J ends lost 1 base and 2 bases, in that order; junction bases with no gene match: 5.

In this sample, this clone turned up a few times. The chain is built from TRBV18 and TRBJ2-1, with TRBD1 matching 10 bases. Unmatched junction bases numbered 6, after V lost 3 bases and J lost 7 bases. The CDR3 covers 15 residues. CDR1 KGHSH and CDR2 LQKENI come from the germline V gene. CDR3 amino acids: CASSPTGGAGNEQFF. Written as DNA, the CDR3 is TGTGCCAGCTCACCGACAGGGGGCGCAGGGAATGAGCAGTTCTTC.

Written as DNA, the CDR3 is TGTGCCAGCAGGGAGGGGGCTAGGGGCTATGGCTACACCTTC. Protein: CASREGARGYGYTF. V is TRBV6-6 and J is TRBJ1-2; TRBD1 agrees at 7 bases. The CDR3 length is 14 residues. V lost 6 bases, J lost 4 bases, and 8 bases stayed unmatched. The germline gives CDR1 MNHNY, CDR2 SVGAGI (reference sequence).

The chain combines TRBV11-3 with TRBJ2-1; D is uncertain. The V gene's germline CDR1 is SGHNT and CDR2 YENEEA. Deletions cut 1 base from V and 4 bases from J, with 5 bases between. The CDR3 is made up of 13 amino acids. CDR3 bases: TGTGCCAGCAGCTTAGGGCCATACAATGAGCAGTTCTTC. Translation: CASSLGPYNEQFF.

This clone showed up just a few times. V and J are TRBV7-2 and TRBJ1-2; D is possibly TRBD1 (6 bases). The CDR3 consists of 14 residues. Germline V gene data show CDR1 as SGHTA and CDR2 as FQGNSA. V was clipped by 6 bases and J by 2 bases, with 13 bases between them. The CDR3 loop is CASSSPTGNYGYTF. CDR3 coding DNA: TGTGCCAGCAGTTCTCCGACAGGCAACTATGGCTACACCTTC.